The sequence of this T cell receptor beta chain was determined in a study of cytomegalovirus exposure and HLA in healthy donors. The PCR used 60 Vbeta and 13 Jbeta primers. Method: immunoSEQ multiplex PCR; TCRdb's copy keeps in-frame clones and lacks some. The sample includes approximately 180,000 clones, around four fifths of them seen just once. Points on this clone: Its antigen is not identified.

General study findings and limits: In a later analysis, CMV-associated beta chains were mostly HLA-associated, it appeared.

Germline V gene lookup returns CDR1 SGHNT and CDR2 YYREEE (reference sequence). Trimming left V 0 bases short and J 8 bases short, with 12 bases between. The CDR3 is made up of 14 amino acids. The receptor was derived from a woman in her forties or fifties in good health and CMV-seropositive. Sequencing was done on a sample of PBMCs. The rearrangement uses TRBV5-4 and TRBJ2-4; TRBD1 is a possible D gene (8 bases). CDR3 DNA sequence: TGTGCCAGCAGCTTGGGACAGGGGAGGGACATTCAGTACTTC. This translates into CASSLGQGRDIQYF.